Following are 14 T cell receptor beta chains from one sample sequenced in a study of identical twins (dated by TCRdb to 2015 to 2016). The library was built by means of 5' RACE. Reads for this sample came from an Illumina HiSeq 2000. TCRdb cleaned the public reads at Q25 with fastp, built clones with MiXCR and kept in-frame beta chains. Every CDR3 protein is listed once, alongside the most common genes and DNA of its rows. Within this sample are 450,000 or so distinct CDR3 sequences, with 20% to 25% of them counted one time only. About 2.7% of the sample lies in the top ten. This same sample was also taken into another study, of T cells expressing NK-cell markers.

The specimen was CD4+ T cells sorted from blood. The origin of the receptors is a woman under 30 in good health.

This clonotype was seen a handful of times. This rearrangement joins TRBV7-2 to TRBJ2-1; D may match TRBD1 or TRBD2 (5 bases each). The germline gives CDR1 SGHTA, CDR2 FQGNSA. The CDR3 spans 16 residues. Between the trimmed V and J ends, which lost 0 bases and 3 bases, there was a span of 12 bases. The CDR3 DNA reads TGTGCCAGCAGCTTAGCGGGGACGGGGTTCTACAATGAGCAGTTCTTC. This translates into CASSLAGTGFYNEQFF.

The sample holds a few counts of this clonotype. This rearrangement joins TRBV6-2 or TRBV6-3 to TRBJ2-1, with D possibly matching TRBD1 (5 bases). Germline CDR1 reads MNHEY; CDR2 reads SVGEGT. V was cut by 5 bases and J by 6 bases, with 8 bases left in between. This CDR3 region has 12 residues. The CDR3 nucleotides read TGTGCCAGCAGTAGACAGTTCAATGAGCAGTTCTTC. Translating gives CASSRQFNEQFF.

This clonotype was observed at least ten times. CDR3 sequence reads: CSARDWGRGILTDTQYF. In DNA, the CDR3 is TGCAGTGCTAGAGATTGGGGTCGCGGGATCCTAACAGATACGCAGTATTTT. This sequence joins TRBV20-1 and TRBJ2-3; D is possibly TRBD2 (6 bases). Germline V gene sequence: CDR1 DFQATT, CDR2 SNEGSKA (reference sequence). V was cut by 0 bases and J by 3 bases, with 19 bases left in between. The CDR3 runs 17 residues.

This clonotype was detected only a few times. The gene calls are TRBV19 and TRBJ2-7; D gene uncertain. The V gene's germline CDR1 is LNHDA and CDR2 SQIVND (reference sequence). Trimming took 3 bases from V and 0 from J, leaving 12 bases between them. CDR3 length: 15 residues. CDR3 in amino acids: CASSISSWVSYEQYF. DNA of the CDR3: TGTGCCAGTAGTATTAGTTCCTGGGTCTCCTACGAGCAGTACTTC.

This clonotype appeared a few times. The rearrangement uses TRBV6-1 and TRBJ2-7; 12 bases match TRBD1. CDR3 length equals 16 residues. Germline CDR1 is MNHNS and CDR2 is SASEGT. The junction had 11 bases not matched to a gene; V was cut back by 5 bases and J by 6 bases. This CDR3 reads CASSNPSGTGGTEQYF. CDR3 sequence (DNA): TGTGCCAGCAGTAACCCTTCCGGGACAGGGGGCACCGAGCAGTACTTC.

This sequence joins TRBV6-2 or TRBV6-3 and TRBJ2-1; TRBD1 is a possible D gene (5 bases). The CDR3 length is 15 residues. Germline V gives CDR1 MNHEY, CDR2 SVGEGT. Deletions cut 0 bases from V and 10 bases from J, with 16 bases between. In DNA form, the CDR3 reads TGTGCCAGCAGTTACTCGACAGTTGGAGCGTACGAGCAGTTCTTC. This gives the protein CASSYSTVGAYEQFF.

The chain joins TRBV5-6 to TRBJ1-1; D not resolved. The CDR3 has 13 residues. Trimming stripped 3 bases from V and 4 bases from J, with 10 bases between. Germline-derived CDR1 and CDR2 are SGHDT and YYEEEE. CDR3 protein: CASSSRAGTEAFF. CDR3 nucleotide sequence: TGTGCCAGCAGCTCTCGGGCTGGCACTGAAGCTTTCTTT.

The chain joins TRBV20-1 to TRBJ2-7, with TRBD2 identical over 8 bases. Germline loops: CDR1 DFQATT, CDR2 SNEGSKA (reference sequence). Trimming took 1 base from V and 6 from J; bases not matched to a gene: 8. The CDR3 is 14 residues long. The CDR3 region is CSARGERELVEQYF. The CDR3 DNA is TGCAGTGCTAGAGGCGAGCGGGAGCTGGTCGAGCAGTACTTC.

This clonotype has only a few counts. This chain uses TRBV6-2 or TRBV6-3 with TRBJ2-5; no reliable D call. The V end lost 6 bases, the J end lost 5 bases, and 10 bases lay between the germline ends. The CDR3 has 12 amino acids. The germline CDR1 and CDR2 sequences are MNHEY and SVGEGT. CDR3 residues: CASRMNLETQYF. CDR3 bases: TGTGCCAGCAGGATGAATCTGGAGACCCAGTACTTC.

The chain recombines TRBV29-1 with TRBJ2-1; D not certain. Germline CDR1 SQVTM, CDR2 ANQGSEA. The CDR3 covers 12 residues. CDR3 nucleotides: TGCATAGGGTCCTCGGCCTACAATGAGCAGTTCTTC. It translates to CIGSSAYNEQFF.

V is TRBV29-1 and J is TRBJ1-5; D is ambiguous. V lost 8 bases and J 3 bases, leaving 20 bases between the germline ends. The length of the CDR3 is 15 residues. From germline, CDR1 is SQVTM and CDR2 ANQGSEA. The CDR3 DNA reads TGCAGCTACCGGGAGGGAAGTGGGAACAATCAGCCCCAGCATTTT. Translation gives CSYREGSGNNQPQHF.

The chain recombines TRBV5-1 with TRBJ2-7, with 7 positions matching TRBD1. The CDR3 has 13 residues. V shed 1 base and J 6 bases; nucleotides not matched to a gene: 4. From germline, CDR1 is SGHRS and CDR2 YFSETQ. This chain's CDR3 is CASSLTGAVEQYF. CDR3 DNA sequence: TGCGCCAGCAGCTTGACAGGGGCAGTCGAGCAGTACTTC.

In its sample, this clonotype was seen a few times. This chain links TRBV20-1 with TRBJ1-4; D gene uncertain. Germline V gives CDR1 DFQATT, CDR2 SNEGSKA (reference sequence). The ends were cut back, 6 bases at V and 3 bases at J, with 8 bases in the middle. The CDR3 consists of 12 residues. Here the CDR3 reads CSATQANEKLFF. The CDR3 region has the DNA TGCAGTGCGACACAAGCTAATGAAAAACTGTTTTTT.

CDR3 amino acids: CASRDLAKNIQYF. The CDR3 DNA follows: TGCGCCAGCAGAGACCTAGCCAAAAACATTCAGTACTTC. The chain recombines TRBV4-3 with TRBJ2-4; D gene ambiguous. V shed 6 bases and J shed 0 bases, with 6 bases lying between them. The CDR3 extends over 13 amino acids. CDR1 is LGHNA, CDR2 YSLEER, per germline.